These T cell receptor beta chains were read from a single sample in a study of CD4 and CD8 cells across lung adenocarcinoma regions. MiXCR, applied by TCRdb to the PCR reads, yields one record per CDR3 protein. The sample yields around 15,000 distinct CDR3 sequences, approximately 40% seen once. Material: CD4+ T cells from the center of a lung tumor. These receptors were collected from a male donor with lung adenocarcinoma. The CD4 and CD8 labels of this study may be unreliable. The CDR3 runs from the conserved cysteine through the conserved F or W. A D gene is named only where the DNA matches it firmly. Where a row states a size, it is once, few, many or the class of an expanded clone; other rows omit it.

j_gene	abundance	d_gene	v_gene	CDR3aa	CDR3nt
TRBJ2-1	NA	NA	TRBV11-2	CASSPSSGVDEQFF	TGTGCCAGCAGTCCTTCCTCAGGGGTCGATGAGCAGTTCTTC
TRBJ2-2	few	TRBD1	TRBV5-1	CASSLAQGQGARGTGELFF	TGCGCCAGCAGCTTGGCCCAGGGACAGGGGGCGCGTGGCACCGGGGAGCTGTTTTTT
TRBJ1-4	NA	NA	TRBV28	CASSLEGVATNEKLFF	TGTGCCAGCAGCCTAGAGGGGGTGGCAACTAATGAAAAACTGTTTTTT
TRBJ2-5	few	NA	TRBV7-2	CASTLVGWETQYF	TGTGCCAGCACCCTTGTTGGGTGGGAGACCCAGTACTTC
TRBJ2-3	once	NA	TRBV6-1	CAGRGGRGQDTQYF	TGTGCGGGGCGGGGCGGGCGGGGCCAAGATACGCAGTATTTC
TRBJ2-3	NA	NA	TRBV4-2	CASSQGSSTDTQYF	TGTGCCAGCAGCCAGGGCAGCAGCACAGATACGCAGTATTTT
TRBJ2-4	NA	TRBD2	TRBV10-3	CAIREGRSGSGTDIQYF	TGTGCCATCAGGGAGGGTCGTAGCGGGAGTGGCACAGATATTCAGTATTTC
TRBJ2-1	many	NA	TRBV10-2	CASSEDGNSYNEQFF	TGCGCCAGCAGTGAGGACGGGAACTCCTACAATGAGCAGTTCTTC
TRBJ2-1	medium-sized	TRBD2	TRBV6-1	CASSDGQSGSLGEQFF	TGTGCCAGCAGCGACGGCCAAAGCGGGAGCCTCGGTGAGCAGTTCTTC
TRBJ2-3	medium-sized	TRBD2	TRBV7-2	CASTKRLAGDTQYF	TGTGCCAGCACCAAAAGATTAGCGGGAGATACGCAGTATTTT
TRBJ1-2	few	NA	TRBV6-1	CASSERRQGGYTF	TGTGCCAGCAGTGAGAGGAGGCAGGGTGGCTACACCTTC
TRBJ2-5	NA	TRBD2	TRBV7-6	CASAGAGGEGPDTQYF	TGTGCCAGCGCGGGCGCGGGGGGCGAGGGCCCAGATACCCAGTACTTT
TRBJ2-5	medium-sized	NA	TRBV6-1	CASSEQGLVETQYF	TGTGCCAGCAGTGAACAGGGCTTAGTGGAGACCCAGTACTTC
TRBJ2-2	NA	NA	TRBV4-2	CASSLVPGVQNGGGELFF	TGTGCCAGCAGCCTTGTTCCCGGGGTGCAAAATGGGGGGGGGGAGCTGTTTTTT
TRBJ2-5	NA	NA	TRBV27	CAGGTGFRDPDTQYF	TGTGCCGGGGGGACGGGGTTTCGTGACCCAGATACCCAGTACTTC
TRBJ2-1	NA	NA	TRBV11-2	CASSKTVEVANEQFF	TGTGCCAGCAGCAAGACAGTTGAAGTTGCCAATGAGCAGTTCTTC
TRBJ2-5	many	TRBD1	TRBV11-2	CASSSNPTGQETQYF	TGTGCCAGCAGCTCCAACCCGACAGGGCAAGAGACCCAGTACTTC
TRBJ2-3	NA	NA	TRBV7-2	CASSLEAQRLPTDTQYF	TGTGCCAGCAGCTTAGAAGCCCAGCGGCTCCCCACAGATACGCAGTATTTT
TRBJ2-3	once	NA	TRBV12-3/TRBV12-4	CASSGTRGRGTTDTQYF	TGTGCCAGCAGTGGGACTAGGGGGCGGGGTACCACAGATACGCAGTATTTC
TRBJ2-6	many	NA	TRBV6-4	CASSDGGTGANVLTF	TGTGCCAGCAGTGACGGCGGGACTGGGGCCAACGTCCTGACTTTC
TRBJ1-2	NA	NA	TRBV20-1	CSASPRTYGYTF	TGCAGTGCTAGCCCTCGGACCTATGGCTACACCTTC
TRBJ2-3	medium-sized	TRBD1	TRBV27	CASSLVGTALTDTQYF	TGTGCCAGCAGTTTAGTCGGGACAGCCCTCACAGATACGCAGTATTTT
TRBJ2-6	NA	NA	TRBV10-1	CASSSGSYVQNF	TGCGCCAGCAGCTCCGGTTCCTACGTGCAGAATTTC
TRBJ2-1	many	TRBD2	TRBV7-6	CASSPQMRGRGNEQFF	TGTGCCAGCAGCCCACAGATGCGGGGGAGAGGCAATGAGCAGTTCTTC
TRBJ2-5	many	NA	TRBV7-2	CASSLELGRQETQYF	TGTGCCAGCAGCTTAGAGTTGGGCAGACAAGAGACCCAGTACTTC
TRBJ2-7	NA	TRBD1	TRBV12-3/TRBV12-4	CATSTGTAEQYF	TGTGCCACCTCAACTGGGACAGCCGAGCAGTACTTC
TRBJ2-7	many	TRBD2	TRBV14	CASSRTSGHSYEQYF	TGTGCCAGCAGCCGGACTAGCGGGCACTCCTACGAGCAGTACTTC
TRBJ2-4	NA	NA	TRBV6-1	CASSRGGGGTDTQYF	TGTGCCAGCAGCCGGGGAGGGGGAGGGACAGATACGCAGTACTTC
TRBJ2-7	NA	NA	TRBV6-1	CASSRKRTAYEQYF	TGTGCCAGCAGCCGTAAGCGGACAGCCTACGAGCAGTACTTC
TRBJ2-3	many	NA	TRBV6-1	CASSQRVDTQYF	TGTGCCAGCAGTCAGCGGGTGGATACGCAGTATTTT
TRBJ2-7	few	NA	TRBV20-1	CSAPGWTVNEQYF	TGCAGTGCTCCGGGGTGGACGGTGAACGAGCAGTACTTC
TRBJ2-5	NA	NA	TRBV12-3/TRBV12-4	CASSLPAPPREQYF	TGTGCCAGCAGTTTACCCGCCCCCCCTCGGGAGCAGTACTTC
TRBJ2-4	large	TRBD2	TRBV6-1	CASSEFGGRSILAKNIQYF	TGTGCCAGCAGTGAATTCGGCGGGAGGTCAATCTTAGCCAAAAACATTCAGTACTTC
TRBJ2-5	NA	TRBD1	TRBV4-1	CASRKDRVGMETQYF	TGCGCCAGCAGAAAGGACAGGGTGGGGATGGAGACCCAGTACTTC
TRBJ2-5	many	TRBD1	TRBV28	CASRTDYTGQGPQETQYF	TGTGCCAGCAGAACCGACTACACGGGACAGGGGCCCCAAGAGACCCAGTACTTC
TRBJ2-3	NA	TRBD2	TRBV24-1	CATSDPSSGESTDTQYF	TGTGCCACCAGTGACCCGTCTAGCGGAGAGAGCACAGATACGCAGTATTTT
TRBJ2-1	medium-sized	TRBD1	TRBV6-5	CASSTRDRANEQFF	TGTGCCAGCAGTACCCGGGACAGGGCCAATGAGCAGTTCTTC
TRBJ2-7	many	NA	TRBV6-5	CASSYAGVPSSEQYF	TGTGCCAGCAGTTACGCAGGGGTCCCCTCTTCCGAGCAGTACTTC
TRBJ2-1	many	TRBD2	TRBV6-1	CASREREPNEQFF	TGTGCCAGCAGAGAGCGGGAGCCCAATGAGCAGTTCTTC
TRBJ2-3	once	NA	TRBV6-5	CASSYSGGRAKDTQYF	TGTGCCAGCAGTTACTCGGGGGGGCGAGCGAAAGACACGCAGTATTTC
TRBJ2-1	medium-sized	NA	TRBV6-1	CASSQPRGEQFF	TGTGCCAGCAGTCAACCTAGAGGCGAGCAGTTCTTC
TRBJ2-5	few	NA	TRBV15	CATSKQGGTQYF	TGTGCCACCAGCAAACAGGGCGGGACCCAGTACTTC
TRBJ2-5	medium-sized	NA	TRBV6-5	CASRRTGSQYF	TGTGCCAGCAGGAGAACGGGTTCCCAGTACTTC
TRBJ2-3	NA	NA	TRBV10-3	CAGLGVSNKDTQYF	TGTGCGGGCCTTGGGGTCTCTAACAAAGATACGCAGTACTTT
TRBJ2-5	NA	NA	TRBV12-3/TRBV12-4	CASSLPASQETQYF	TGTGCCAGCAGTTTGCCGGCCAGCCAAGAGACCCAGTACTTC
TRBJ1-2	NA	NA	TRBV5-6	CASSLAVRQGYGYTF	TGTGCCAGCAGCTTGGCGGTACGGCAGGGGTATGGCTACACCTTC